The 26 T cell receptor beta chains given below trace back to one sample, sequenced in a study of cytomegalovirus exposure and HLA in healthy donors. Primers included in the PCR were 60 Vbeta and 13 Jbeta primers. Clones were sequenced by immunoSEQ multiplex PCR, and TCRdb holds only the in-frame ones, with some missing. The sample yields over 80,000 clones, over 65% seen once. Input material: PBMCs. These receptor sequences come from a man aged 45-65 years in good health and CMV-seronegative.

V gene TRBV6-6 combines with J gene TRBJ2-2; 7 nucleotides agree with TRBD2. The germline V gene has CDR1 MNHNY and CDR2 SVGAGI (reference sequence). V shed 5 bases, J shed 8 bases, and the junction held 5 bases outside the gene matches. This CDR3 spans 13 amino acids. DNA for the CDR3: TGTGCCAGCAGTAGCGGGGCCGGGGGGGAGCTGTTTTTT. This encodes CASSSGAGGELFF.

The gene calls are TRBV9 and TRBJ2-5; TRBD2 aligns across 7 bases. Germline V gene lookup returns CDR1 SGDLS and CDR2 YYNGEE. With V trimmed by 4 bases and J by 5 bases, 5 bases remained unmatched. This CDR3 has 13 residues. The CDR3 nucleotides read TGTGCCAGCAGCCCCTCCGGGGGGGAGACCCAGTACTTC. Translating gives CASSPSGGETQYF.

The rearrangement joins TRBV6-6 to TRBJ1-1; 7 bases map to TRBD1. This CDR3 region has 15 residues. J lost 4 bases, V lost 0 bases, and 5 bases had no gene match. Germline CDR1 and CDR2: MNHNY and SVGAGI (reference sequence). The CDR3 spells CASSYSSGGVTEAFF. Here the CDR3 DNA reads TGTGCCAGCAGTTACTCGTCAGGGGGTGTCACTGAAGCTTTCTTT.

The chain carries TRBV6-5 and TRBJ1-1, with a weak D call TRBD1 (5 bases). From germline, CDR1 is MNHEY and CDR2 SVGAGI. This CDR3 comprises 13 residues. With 3 bases removed from V and 3 bases from J, the gap between germline ends came to 8 bases. CDR3 sequence: CASSYGRDTEAFF. In nucleotides, the CDR3 is TGTGCCAGCAGTTATGGCAGGGACACTGAAGCTTTCTTT.

The V gene is TRBV30, the J gene TRBJ2-3, with D uncertain. This CDR3 contains 13 residues. Trimming took 2 bases from V and 0 from J, leaving 6 bases between them. Per the germline V gene, CDR1 is GTSNPN and CDR2 is SVGIG (reference sequence). The CDR3 protein is CAWSFGSTDTQYF. The CDR3 nucleotides are TGTGCCTGGAGTTTCGGGAGCACAGATACGCAGTATTTT.

This clone was counted only a few times. This rearrangement joins TRBV5-1 to TRBJ1-1; the D gene is possibly TRBD1 (6 bases). This CDR3 has 13 amino acids. The germline CDR1 and CDR2 sequences are SGHRS and YFSETQ. Trimming took 4 bases from V and 3 from J, leaving 10 bases between them. The CDR3 sequence: CASSPAGDTEAFF. The CDR3 DNA follows: TGCGCCAGCAGCCCCGCAGGGGACACTGAAGCTTTCTTT. Together with reference TRBV5-1 and TRBJ1-1, the CDR3 gives the full variable domain: KAGVTQTPRYLIKTRGQQVTLSCSPISGHRSVSWYQQTPGQGLQFLFEYFSETQRNKGNFPGRFSGRQFSNSRSEMNVSTLELGDSALYLCASSPAGDTEAFFGQGTRLTVV.

The chain links TRBV28 to TRBJ2-1; D remains unclear. Germline loops: CDR1 MDHEN, CDR2 SYDVKM. The V gene lost 3 bases and the J gene lost 12 bases, with 18 bases spanning the gap. The CDR3 covers 14 residues. CDR3 residues: CASSLSSKYPGQFF. Written as DNA, the CDR3 is TGTGCCAGCAGTTTGTCGTCTAAATACCCTGGGCAGTTCTTC.

The chain joins TRBV6-1 to TRBJ1-5, with TRBD1 identical over 10 bases. The CDR3 consists of 15 residues. Germline V CDR1 and CDR2: MNHNS, SASEGT. J lost 4 bases, V lost 6 bases, and 6 bases had no gene match. CDR3 sequence: CASRGDRGRNQPQHF. As DNA, the CDR3 is TGTGCCAGCAGGGGGGACAGGGGACGGAATCAGCCCCAGCATTTT.

This sequence joins TRBV5-1 and TRBJ1-5, with 7 bases matching TRBD1. This CDR3 has 15 residues. The V gene's germline CDR1 is SGHRS and CDR2 YFSETQ. The junction had 5 bases not matched to a gene; V was cut back by 5 bases and J by 0 bases. CDR3 loop: CASRAGTDSNQPQHF. The CDR3 nucleotides read TGCGCCAGCAGGGCCGGGACAGATAGCAATCAGCCCCAGCATTTT.

The chain has TRBV19 and TRBJ1-2; 7 bases fit TRBD1. CDR1 and CDR2 (germline): LNHDA, SQIVND (reference sequence). V shed 10 bases and J 4 bases; nucleotides not matched to a gene: 9. The CDR3 has 13 amino acids. The CDR3 sequence is CATRQGGGYGYTF. The CDR3 DNA follows: TGTGCCACCCGACAGGGAGGAGGCTATGGCTACACCTTC.

This clone showed up just a few times. Other DNA sequences in the sample encode the same CDR3. This rearrangement joins TRBV29-1 to TRBJ2-2; TRBD1 is a possible D gene (6 bases). CDR1 and CDR2 (germline): SQVTM, ANQGSEA. V dropped 3 bases and J dropped 2 bases, with 7 bases sitting between them. The CDR3 is 13 amino acids. The CDR3 region is CSVDRGNTGELFF. The CDR3 coding sequence is TGCAGCGTTGACAGGGGAAACACCGGGGAGCTGTTTTTT.

The chain links TRBV5-4 to TRBJ2-5; TRBD1 aligns across 10 bases. CDR3 length: 15 residues. V shed 4 bases, J shed 2 bases, and the junction held 5 bases outside the gene matches. Per the germline V gene, CDR1 is SGHNT and CDR2 is YYREEE (reference sequence). The CDR3 sequence: CASSRGGQGQETQYF. CDR3 DNA sequence: TGTGCCAGCAGCAGAGGGGGACAGGGGCAAGAGACCCAGTACTTC.

The J gene is TRBJ2-3, the V gene TRBV4-3, with TRBD2 matching 11 bases. The CDR3 has 17 residues. CDR1 and CDR2 from the germline V gene are LGHNA and YSLEER. V lost 4 bases, J lost 5 bases, and 11 bases stayed unmatched. In DNA form, the CDR3 reads TGCGCCAGCAGCCGAGGTAGTTTTAGCGGGAGGGGAGATACGCAGTATTTT. This sequence encodes CASSRGSFSGRGDTQYF.

This clone is a singleton in its sample. The chain has TRBV11-3 and TRBJ2-3; 7 bases are a match to TRBD2. The CDR3 sequence is 14 residues long. V trimming: 4 bases; J trimming: 2 bases; junction bases outside the gene matches: 3. Germline CDR1 is SGHNT and CDR2 is YENEEA. The CDR3 nucleotides are TGTGCCAGCAGCTGGGAGGGCGACACAGATACGCAGTATTTT. Translating it yields CASSWEGDTDTQYF.

This chain uses TRBV19 with TRBJ1-3; 7 nucleotides line up with TRBD1. The length of the CDR3 is 15 residues. The V gene end was trimmed by 5 bases and the J gene end by 1 base; junction bases not matched to a gene: 5. Germline V gives CDR1 LNHDA, CDR2 SQIVND (reference sequence). This chain's CDR3 is CASSRTGQSGNTIYF. The CDR3 coding sequence is TGTGCCAGTAGTCGGACGGGACAGTCTGGAAACACCATATATTTT.

This rearrangement joins TRBV18 to TRBJ2-3; 8 bases agree with TRBD1. Trimming removed 2 bases from V and 1 base from J; junction bases left unmatched: 5. CDR3 length: 16 amino acids. CDR1 KGHSH and CDR2 LQKENI come from the germline V gene. CDR3 coding DNA: TGTGCCAGCTCACCAGGGACAGGCAGGGGCACAGATACGCAGTATTTT. Translation: CASSPGTGRGTDTQYF.

V gene TRBV7-2 combines with J gene TRBJ1-2; the D gene is possibly TRBD1 (6 bases). Germline values: CDR1 SGHTA, CDR2 FQGNSA. CDR3 length: 15 residues. V was clipped by 0 bases and J by 5 bases, with 13 bases between them. CDR3 residues: CASSLASGGAYGYTF. The DNA for the CDR3 is TGTGCCAGCAGCTTAGCGTCCGGGGGGGCGTATGGCTACACCTTC.

On this clone itself: Distinct nucleotide sequences in the sample also encode this CDR3. V gene TRBV10-3 combines with J gene TRBJ1-3; D is ambiguous. With 4 bases removed from V and 0 bases from J, the gap between germline ends came to 7 bases. Germline assignment: CDR1 ENHRY and CDR2 SYGVKD. CDR3 size: 14 residues. The CDR3 DNA sequence: TGTGCCATCAGTGTGGGGAGCTCTGGAAACACCATATATTTT. This encodes CAISVGSSGNTIYF.

V is TRBV27 and J is TRBJ1-1, with TRBD1 matching over 9 bases. The germline V gene has CDR1 MNHEY and CDR2 SMNVEV (reference sequence). CDR3 length: 14 amino acids. V shed 4 bases, J shed 7 bases, and the junction held 7 bases outside the gene matches. The CDR3 protein is CASSSLGTGYEAFF. Here the CDR3 DNA reads TGTGCCAGCAGTTCCTTAGGGACAGGGTATGAAGCTTTCTTT.

This clone was counted once. The V call is TRBV11-2, the J call TRBJ2-2; D unclear. Germline V gene lookup returns CDR1 SGHAT and CDR2 FQNNGV. The CDR3 is made up of 13 amino acids. Between the trimmed V and J ends, which lost 5 bases and 4 bases, there was a span of 8 bases. CDR3 bases: TGTGCCAGCAGCCAAGCCCTCACCGGGGAGCTGTTTTTT. It specifies CASSQALTGELFF.

This chain links TRBV28 with TRBJ1-1, with D possibly being TRBD1 (5 bases). V gave up 3 bases and J gave up 4 bases, with 15 bases separating them. Germline values: CDR1 MDHEN, CDR2 SYDVKM. The CDR3 consists of 15 residues. The CDR3 DNA sequence: TGTGCCAGCAGTTTTCTGGGGGGGGAGTCCACTGAAGCTTTCTTT. Its protein product is CASSFLGGESTEAFF.

The J gene is TRBJ2-7, the V gene TRBV5-1; D may be TRBD2 (5 bases). In germline, CDR1 is SGHRS, CDR2 YFSETQ. V lost 4 bases to trimming and J lost 4 bases, with 18 bases between them. The CDR3 has 15 residues. The CDR3 protein is CASSDGPSAAYEQYF. The CDR3 DNA reads as TGCGCCAGCAGCGACGGCCCTTCAGCGGCGTACGAGCAGTACTTC. Looking up the rest from reference TRBV5-1 and TRBJ2-7 gives the full variable domain: KAGVTQTPRYLIKTRGQQVTLSCSPISGHRSVSWYQQTPGQGLQFLFEYFSETQRNKGNFPGRFSGRQFSNSRSEMNVSTLELGDSALYLCASSDGPSAAYEQYFGPGTRLTVT.

The count of this clone is one. The chain links TRBV5-6 to TRBJ2-1, with a possible D match to TRBD2 (6 bases). The CDR3 runs 14 residues. In germline, CDR1 is SGHDT, CDR2 YYEEEE. Trimming cost V 3 bases and J 4 bases, with 11 bases left between them. The DNA for the CDR3 is TGTGCCAGCAGCTGGAGGGACCCTTACAATGAGCAGTTCTTC. Amino acid sequence: CASSWRDPYNEQFF.

The chain links TRBV28 to TRBJ1-4, with D possibly being TRBD1 (6 bases). The CDR3 spans 15 residues. V was clipped by 7 bases and J by 8 bases, with 20 bases between them. Germline CDR1 reads MDHEN; CDR2 reads SYDVKM. DNA for the CDR3: TGTGCCAGCACGATTTTACTAGGCGGACAGGAAAAACTGTTTTTT. Translation gives CASTILLGGQEKLFF.

V gene TRBV13 combines with J gene TRBJ1-1; the match to TRBD1 covers 7 bases. Germline values: CDR1 PRHDT, CDR2 FYEKMQ (reference sequence). V dropped 4 bases and J dropped 4; count of bases not matched to a gene: 6. The CDR3 is 14 amino acids. DNA for the CDR3: TGTGCCAGCAGCTACGACAGGGAAAGCACTGAAGCTTTCTTT. Protein sequence: CASSYDRESTEAFF.

V and J are TRBV5-1 and TRBJ2-1; 7 bases agree with TRBD2. This CDR3 has 15 residues. The junction had 4 bases not matched to a gene; V was cut back by 1 base and J by 3 bases. Looked up from germline, CDR1 is SGHRS and CDR2 is YFSETQ. Here the CDR3 reads CASSLREDSYNEQFF. The CDR3 nucleotides read TGCGCCAGCAGCTTGCGGGAGGATAGCTACAATGAGCAGTTCTTC.